This passage covers 17 T cell receptor beta chains from one sample sequenced in a study of T cell responses to AZD1222 COVID-19 vaccine. TCRdb's copy holds only in-frame clones and misses some; the assay was immunoSEQ multiplex PCR. The repertoire holds some 79,000 clones, with 80% to 90% as singletons. Sequenced here: peripheral blood, sampled 28 days after the second AZD1222 dose. The receptors shown here come from an adult who received the AZD1222 COVID-19 vaccine.

The rearrangement uses TRBV5-1 and TRBJ1-1; D unclear. The V end was cut by 1 base, the J end by 1 base, with 11 bases between. CDR3 length: 15 residues. Germline CDR1 and CDR2: SGHRS and YFSETQ. The CDR3 DNA reads as TGCGCCAGCAGCTTGTTTGTGGAAAAGAACACTGAAGCTTTCTTT. It yields the protein CASSLFVEKNTEAFF.

This chain connects TRBV7-2 to TRBJ1-1, with TRBD1 as a possible D gene (5 bases). Trimming stripped 5 bases from V and 0 bases from J, with 16 bases between. Germline CDR1 is SGHTA and CDR2 is FQGNSA. This CDR3 contains 16 residues. The chain's CDR3 is CASSVDTGVMNTEAFF. The CDR3 bases are TGTGCCAGCAGCGTAGACACGGGGGTTATGAACACTGAAGCTTTCTTT.

About this clone: A much larger clone differs by one base, so this may be a read error. The chain carries TRBV6-4 and TRBJ1-1; tentative D call: TRBD1 (6 bases). The CDR3 extends over 12 amino acids. Trimming took 10 bases from V and 1 from J, leaving 10 bases between them. Germline values: CDR1 MRHNA, CDR2 SNTAGT. The CDR3 loop reads CATETGNTEAFF. For the CDR3, the DNA is TGTGCCACCGAGACAGGGAACACTGAAGCTTTCTTT.

V gene TRBV29-1 combines with J gene TRBJ2-1; no reliable D call. V lost 2 bases and J lost 1, with 3 bases in between. CDR1 and CDR2 from the germline V gene are SQVTM and ANQGSEA. The CDR3 consists of 12 residues. The CDR3 coding sequence is TGCAGCGTTGAAAAATCCTACAATGAGCAGTTCTTC. The encoded protein is CSVEKSYNEQFF.

V is TRBV7-3 and J is TRBJ1-3, with D perhaps TRBD1 (5 bases). The V gene lost 5 bases and the J gene lost 0 bases, with 14 bases spanning the gap. The germline CDR1 and CDR2 sequences are SGHTA and FQGTGA. This CDR3 comprises 16 residues. The CDR3 spells CASSPSGGVSGNTIYF. Written as DNA, the CDR3 is TGTGCCAGCAGCCCCTCGGGGGGAGTCTCTGGAAACACCATATATTTT.

The count of this clone is one. The V call is TRBV19, the J call TRBJ2-7; 9 bases are shared with TRBD1. V was clipped by 8 bases and J by 3 bases; unmatched bases: 17. Germline CDR1 is LNHDA and CDR2 is SQIVND (reference sequence). This CDR3 comprises 17 residues. The CDR3: CASQMSTGTGTRYEQYF. Written as DNA, the CDR3 is TGTGCCAGTCAAATGAGTACCGGGACAGGGACTCGCTACGAGCAGTACTTC. The whole variable domain, remainder taken from reference TRBV19 and TRBJ2-7, is DGGITQSPKYLFRKEGQNVTLSCEQNLNHDAMYWYRQDPGQGLRLIYYSQIVNDFQKGDIAEGYSVSREKKESFPLTVTSAQKNPTAFYLCASQMSTGTGTRYEQYFGPGTRLTVT.

The chain joins TRBV2 to TRBJ2-3, with 11 bases lining up with TRBD2. Per the germline V gene, CDR1 is SNHLY and CDR2 is FYNNEI. The CDR3 runs 14 residues. The V segment lost 5 bases and the J segment 10 bases; nucleotides outside the gene matches: 8. The CDR3 region has the DNA TGTGCCAGCAGTAGGACTAGCGGGCCAATGGCGCAGTATTTT. It specifies CASSRTSGPMAQYF.

The chain employs TRBV9 and TRBJ2-3; D unresolved. The V gene lost 1 base and the J gene lost 3 bases, with 21 bases spanning the gap. CDR3 length: 18 residues. In germline, CDR1 is SGDLS, CDR2 YYNGEE. This CDR3 is CASSVSVSTPHWTDTQYF. In DNA, the CDR3 is TGTGCCAGCAGCGTATCGGTCAGTACGCCTCATTGGACAGATACGCAGTATTTT. The full variable domain, completed using reference TRBV9 and TRBJ2-3, is DSGVTQTPKHLITATGQRVTLRCSPRSGDLSVYWYQQSLDQGLQFLIQYYNGEERAKGNILERFSAQQFPDLHSELNLSSLELGDSALYFCASSVSVSTPHWTDTQYFGPGTRLTVL.

In this sample, this clone turned up a few times. J is TRBJ1-5 and V is TRBV6-5; 9 nucleotides line up with TRBD1. The CDR3 extends over 14 amino acids. Germline V gives CDR1 MNHEY, CDR2 SVGAGI. With V trimmed by 6 bases and J by 4 bases, 4 bases remained unmatched. The CDR3 DNA sequence: TGTGCCAGCAGAGCTGGGACAGGGAATCAGCCCCAGCATTTT. Protein sequence: CASRAGTGNQPQHF.

The chain combines TRBV4-3 with TRBJ2-7; D is perhaps TRBD1 (5 bases). The CDR3 has 17 amino acids. CDR1 LGHNA and CDR2 YSLEER come from the germline V gene. Trimming pared 6 bases from V and 2 bases from J, leaving 23 bases between. This chain's CDR3 is CASSQGFSRTYTYEQYF. Written as DNA, the CDR3 is TGCGCCAGCAGTCAGGGATTTAGCAGGACATATACCTACGAGCAGTACTTC.

This chain uses TRBV3-1 (or the pseudogene TRBV3-2) with TRBJ1-5; perhaps TRBD1 as D (6 bases). CDR3 size: 17 residues. V lost 1 base and J lost 0, with 13 bases in between. In germline, CDR1 is LGHDT, CDR2 YNNKEL (reference sequence). The chain's CDR3 is CASSQGTEIFSNQPQHF. CDR3 DNA: TGTGCCAGCAGCCAAGGGACAGAGATCTTTAGCAATCAGCCCCAGCATTTT.

This chain uses TRBV7-9 with TRBJ2-1; 9 nucleotides agree with TRBD2. CDR1 is SEHNR, CDR2 FQNEAQ, per germline (reference sequence). V lost 1 base to trimming and J lost 9 bases; unmatched junction nucleotides: 4. The CDR3 sequence is 14 residues long. DNA for the CDR3: TGTGCCAGCAGCTTAGGGCTAGCGGGGCGTGAGCAGTTCTTC. It yields the protein CASSLGLAGREQFF.

J is TRBJ2-2 and V is TRBV6-2 or TRBV6-3; D could derive from TRBD1 or TRBD2 (5 bases each). CDR1 and CDR2 from the germline V gene are MNHEY and SVGEGT. This CDR3 spans 15 amino acids. Trimming left V 0 bases short and J 3 bases short, with 8 bases between. The DNA for the CDR3 is TGTGCCAGCAGTTACTCGAGAGGGGACACCGGGGAGCTGTTTTTT. Translating gives CASSYSRGDTGELFF.

This clone was seen once. The rearrangement links TRBV6-2 or TRBV6-3 to TRBJ2-5; no clear D gene. CDR1 MNHEY and CDR2 SVGEGT come from the germline V gene. V was cut by 5 bases and J by 2 bases, with 9 bases left in between. The CDR3 sequence is 13 residues long. The CDR3 DNA follows: TGTGCCAGCAGTATCGGCGGACAAGAGACCCAGTACTTC. This encodes CASSIGGQETQYF.

This clone occurred a few times. This chain links TRBV14 with TRBJ2-7; 10 nucleotides align to TRBD2. The V gene's germline CDR1 is SGHDN and CDR2 FVKESK. The CDR3 contains 16 residues. Losses at the gene ends were 0 bases for V and 5 bases for J; bases not matched to a gene: 7. The CDR3 loop is CASSQDAGTSADEQYF. CDR3 nucleotide sequence: TGTGCCAGCAGCCAAGATGCGGGGACTAGCGCGGACGAGCAGTACTTC.

This chain joins TRBV29-1 and TRBJ2-5; no definite D call. V was trimmed by 5 bases and J by 5 bases, leaving 6 bases between them. Germline V gives CDR1 SQVTM, CDR2 ANQGSEA. This CDR3 comprises 10 residues. The CDR3 loop is CSVMTETQYF. As DNA, the CDR3 is TGCAGCGTTATGACCGAGACCCAGTACTTC.

J is TRBJ1-1 and V is TRBV11-1; unclear D gene. Germline loops: CDR1 SGHAT, CDR2 FQDESV (reference sequence). The CDR3 sequence is 13 residues long. V was pared by 3 bases and J by 2 bases, with 7 bases between. The CDR3 DNA follows: TGTGCCAGCAGCTTCGGACTTAACACTGAAGCTTTCTTT. Amino acids: CASSFGLNTEAFF.